Each of the 16 T cell receptor beta chains below was sequenced from the same sample in a study of blood T cell repertoires in COVID-19 (dated by TCRdb to 2019 to 2021). The library was made by the immunoSEQ multiplex PCR assay. TCRdb retrieved this table from immuneACCESS and kept in-frame rearrangements only. Not all clones are present; in checked studies, unresolved V genes account for under half, and no reason is known for the remainder. The sample table holds roughly 120,000 clones, of which around 64% were seen once. The top ten constitute 0.7% to 1% of the sample. Sequencing was done on a sample of peripheral blood. All receptors come from a human donor with acute or convalescent COVID-19. The donor label of this sample is uncertain.

The rearrangement joins TRBV11-2 to TRBJ1-1; D unclear. Germline CDR1 is SGHAT and CDR2 is FQNNGV. The CDR3 contains 13 residues. Trimming removed 4 bases from V and 1 base from J, with 7 bases in between. CDR3 residues: CASSSRGNTEAFF. Here the CDR3 DNA reads TGTGCCAGCAGCTCTCGAGGGAACACTGAAGCTTTCTTT.

Here the CDR3 reads CASSPYYRNTGELFF. For the CDR3, the DNA is TGTGCCAGCAGCCCATATTACAGGAACACCGGGGAGCTGTTTTTT. V and J are TRBV7-3 and TRBJ2-2; D remains unclear. Trimming stripped 5 bases from V and 1 base from J, with 11 bases between. The CDR3 extends over 15 amino acids. Germline CDR1 is SGHTA and CDR2 is FQGTGA.

Details on this clone: The same CDR3 arises from other DNA sequences in this sample as well. V and J are TRBV11-2 and TRBJ1-1, with 7 bases lining up with TRBD1. The length of the CDR3 is 14 residues. Losses at the gene ends were 5 bases for V and 2 bases for J; bases not matched to a gene: 5. CDR1 is SGHAT and CDR2 is FQNNGV in the germline V gene. The chain's CDR3 is CASSPDRANTEAFF. The DNA for the CDR3 is TGTGCCAGCAGCCCCGACAGGGCCAACACTGAAGCTTTCTTT.

The J gene is TRBJ2-7, the V gene TRBV6-1; TRBD2 matches at 7 bases. Per germline, CDR1 MNHNS and CDR2 SASEGT. The CDR3 extends over 15 amino acids. V gave up 2 bases and J gave up 1 base; unmatched junction bases: 5. CDR3 sequence: CASSELGGESYEQYF. CDR3 bases: TGTGCCAGCAGTGAACTGGGGGGGGAGTCCTACGAGCAGTACTTC.

The chain is built from TRBV12-3 or TRBV12-4 and TRBJ2-3; the D is unclear. This CDR3 contains 11 residues. Trimming left V 7 bases short and J 5 bases short, with 7 bases between. CDR3 coding DNA: TGTGCCAGCACCCCCGGAGATACGCAGTATTTT. It encodes CASTPGDTQYF.

The chain carries TRBV6-1 and TRBJ1-2; possibly TRBD1 for D (6 bases). The CDR3 contains 16 residues. CDR1 is MNHNS and CDR2 is SASEGT in the germline V gene. V shed 4 bases and J shed 5 bases, with 20 bases lying between them. CDR3 loop: CASSGTGGRSMYGYTF. DNA of the CDR3: TGTGCCAGCAGTGGGACCGGGGGGCGAAGTATGTATGGCTACACCTTC.

The rearrangement joins TRBV28 to TRBJ2-7; 7 bases match TRBD1. The germline V gene encodes CDR1 MDHEN and CDR2 SYDVKM. V lost 3 bases to trimming and J lost 0 bases; unmatched junction nucleotides: 2. The CDR3 extends over 14 amino acids. CDR3 sequence reads: CASSFWDSSYEQYF. In nucleotides, the CDR3 is TGTGCCAGCAGTTTTTGGGACAGCTCCTACGAGCAGTACTTC.

The CDR3 DNA reads as TGTGCCAGCCACCCCCACAGGGACGCGAACACTGAAGCTTTCTTT. It specifies CASHPHRDANTEAFF. The V call is TRBV27, the J call TRBJ1-1; D is possibly TRBD1 (6 bases). Trimming left V 8 bases short and J 1 base short, with 17 bases between. This CDR3 is built from 15 residues. Germline CDR1 is MNHEY and CDR2 is SMNVEV (reference sequence).

The chain recombines TRBV6-1 with TRBJ2-1; 8 nucleotides agree with TRBD2. Germline V CDR1 and CDR2: MNHNS, SASEGT. The CDR3 has 14 amino acids. The trim removed 0 bases at V and 8 bases at J, leaving 3 bases unmatched. CDR3 sequence: CASSEARTSYEQFF. The CDR3 DNA sequence: TGTGCCAGCAGTGAAGCCCGGACTAGCTATGAGCAGTTCTTC.

The chain recombines TRBV15 with TRBJ1-5; TRBD1 agrees at 7 bases. Trimming at V came to 3 bases and at J to 0 bases, leaving 11 bases not matched to a gene. Germline CDR1 and CDR2: LNHNV and YYDKDF (reference sequence). CDR3 length: 18 residues. CDR3 in DNA: TGTGCCACCAGCAGGGACTCGGACAGGAAAAATAGCAATCAGCCCCAGCATTTT. It encodes CATSRDSDRKNSNQPQHF.

CDR3: CASSELPGDTEAFF. CDR3 nucleotides: TGTGCCAGCAGTGAACTACCCGGAGACACTGAAGCTTTCTTT. J is TRBJ1-1 and V is TRBV6-1; D not resolved. Germline CDR1 MNHNS, CDR2 SASEGT. This CDR3 has 14 amino acids. V lost 2 bases to trimming and J lost 3 bases, with 10 bases between them.

CDR3 DNA sequence: TGTGCCAGCACGGGGGACGGGGAGAGGGGCAATCAGCCCCAGCATTTT. It yields the protein CASTGDGERGNQPQHF. The genes are TRBV2 and TRBJ1-5, with D possibly TRBD1 on 5 matching bases. CDR3 length: 16 amino acids. Trimming removed 7 bases at V and 2 bases at J, with 18 bases between. Germline V gene sequence: CDR1 SNHLY, CDR2 FYNNEI. Complete variable domain (other parts from reference TRBV2 and TRBJ1-5): EPEVTQTPSHQVTQMGQEVILRCVPISNHLYFYWYRQILGQKVEFLVSFYNNEISEKSEIFDDQFSVERPDGSNFTLKIRSTKLEDSAMYFCASTGDGERGNQPQHFGDGTRLSIL.

J is TRBJ1-3 and V is TRBV7-9; D not resolved. Looked up from germline, CDR1 is SEHNR and CDR2 is FQNEAQ (reference sequence). The CDR3 length is 15 residues. The V gene lost 7 bases and the J gene lost 0 bases, with 13 bases spanning the gap. Here the CDR3 DNA reads TGTGCCAGCACCCCAACAGTCAGCTCTGGAAACACCATATATTTT. Its translation is CASTPTVSSGNTIYF.

The J gene is TRBJ1-1, the V gene TRBV7-6; 12 bases agree with TRBD1. The CDR3 is 13 amino acids. Trimming cost V 3 bases and J 9 bases; bases outside gene matches: 2. Germline V gene lookup returns CDR1 SGHVS and CDR2 FNYEAQ. CDR3 sequence: CASSLGQGAKAFF. The DNA for the CDR3 is TGTGCCAGCAGCTTGGGACAGGGGGCAAAAGCTTTCTTT.

The V call is TRBV11-2, the J call TRBJ2-5; TRBD2 matches at 8 bases. The trim removed 6 bases at V and 1 base at J, leaving 7 bases unmatched. Germline V lookup: CDR1 SGHAT, CDR2 FQNNGV. The CDR3 spans 15 residues. CDR3 sequence (DNA): TGTGCCAGCAGGAACCGGGGGGGGGCCCAAGAGACCCAGTACTTC. Residues: CASRNRGGAQETQYF.

CDR3 residues: CASSYRTGEETQYF. The CDR3 DNA sequence: TGCGCCAGCAGCTACCGGACAGGGGAAGAGACCCAGTACTTC. This chain joins TRBV5-1 and TRBJ2-5; 9 bases line up with TRBD1. Germline V gene lookup returns CDR1 SGHRS and CDR2 YFSETQ. V gave up 3 bases and J gave up 3 bases; unmatched junction bases: 3. The CDR3 is 14 residues long.